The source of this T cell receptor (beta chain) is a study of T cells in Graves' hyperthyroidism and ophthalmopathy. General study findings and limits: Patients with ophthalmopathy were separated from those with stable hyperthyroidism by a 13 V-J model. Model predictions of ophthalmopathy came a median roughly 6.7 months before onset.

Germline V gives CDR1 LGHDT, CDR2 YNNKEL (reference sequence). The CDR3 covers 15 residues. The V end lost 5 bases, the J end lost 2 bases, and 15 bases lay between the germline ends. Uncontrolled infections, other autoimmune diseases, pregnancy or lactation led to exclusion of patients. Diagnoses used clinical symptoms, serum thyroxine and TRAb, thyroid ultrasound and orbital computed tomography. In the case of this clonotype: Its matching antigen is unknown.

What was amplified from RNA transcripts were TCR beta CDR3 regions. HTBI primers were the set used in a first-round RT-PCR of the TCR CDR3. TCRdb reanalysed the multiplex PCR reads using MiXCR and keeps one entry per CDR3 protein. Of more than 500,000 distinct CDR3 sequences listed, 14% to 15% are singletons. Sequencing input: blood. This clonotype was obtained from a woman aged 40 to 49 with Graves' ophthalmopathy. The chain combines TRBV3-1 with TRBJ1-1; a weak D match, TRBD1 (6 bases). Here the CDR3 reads CASSTRGTSNTEAFF. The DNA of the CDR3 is TGTGCCAGCAGCACTAGGGGGACATCTAACACTGAAGCTTTCTTT.